This T cell receptor beta chain was sequenced for a study of OX40 agonist ivuxolimab in advanced cancers. Study summary: Those treated in dose escalation had hepatocellular carcinoma, melanoma, renal cell cancer or head and neck cancer.

Libraries were prepared by immunoSEQ multiplex PCR; TCRdb keeps only in-frame clonotypes and omits some of them. Of tens of thousands of clones in the sample, 90% were seen once. Study-level findings and limits: Averaged across samples, CD8+ T cells carried more expanded clones than CD4+ did. By week 6 at 0.1 to 3.0 mg/kg, blood CD4+ and CD8+ T cells had expanded clonally. Some of the lowest clonal expansion was seen in partial responders at 0.1-3.0 mg/kg.

Only one count was recorded for this clone. No antigen is known for it. CDR1 MNHEY and CDR2 SMNVEV come from the germline V gene (reference sequence). The CDR3 extends over 15 amino acids. Trimming took off 2 bases at V and 3 bases at J, with 8 bases between the two ends. The rearrangement uses TRBV27 and TRBJ2-6; no clear D. The sample in question was CD4+ or CD8+ T cells sorted from blood, obtained in a trial of the OX40 agonist ivuxolimab. The clonotype comes from an adult with an advanced solid tumor such as melanoma, head and neck, liver or kidney cancer. The CDR3 bases are TGTGCCAGCAGTTTACAGGCTTATGGGGCCAACGTCCTGACTTTC. Translation: CASSLQAYGANVLTF.